This T cell receptor beta chain was captured in a study of T cell responses to AZD1222 COVID-19 vaccine. In the study overall: Second-dose schedules of about 4 or about 12 weeks were combined. Study-level results: White British people made up most donors, females outnumbered males, and clonal diversity was possibly underestimated. Regions 160-218 and 743-854 held dominance among vaccine-associated CD4 TCRs, which spanned spike.

Comments on this clone: Its target is not known.

The protocol was immunoSEQ multiplex PCR, while the TCRdb copy is restricted to in-frame clones and leaves out a portion. This sample yields 120,000 to 150,000 clones, of which under 95% are seen a single time; under 2% belongs to the top ten. The origin of this receptor is an adult in good health. The sample in question was peripheral blood, obtained on day 0 of AZD1222 vaccination.

The CDR3 loop is CASGLNRDRGLYSPLHF. In DNA, the CDR3 is TGTGCTAGTGGCCTTAACCGGGACAGGGGGCTTTATTCACCCCTCCACTTT. The chain recombines TRBV12-5 with TRBJ1-6; 12 bases agree with TRBD1. V lost 6 bases and J lost 8; bases outside the gene matches: 11. Per the germline V gene, CDR1 is LGHNT and CDR2 is FRNRAP. The CDR3 contains 17 residues.